A single sample gave rise to the 30 T cell receptor beta chains below, sequenced in a study of beta chain features in type 1 diabetes. Expressed TCRB transcripts were sequenced after all isolated RNA was converted to cDNA. Assay used: immunoSEQ multiplex PCR; TCRdb lists only in-frame clones, some missing. The data contain about 410,000 clones, roughly 14% of them singletons. The sequencing sample was made of naive CD4+ T cells from blood. The origin of the receptors is a man between 25 and 39 years old in good health.

This clone showed up just once. The chain couples TRBV18 to TRBJ1-2; possible D gene TRBD1, 6 bases. The CDR3 sequence is 14 residues long. V was trimmed by 2 bases and J by 5 bases, leaving 12 bases between them. Germline V gene lookup returns CDR1 KGHSH and CDR2 LQKENI. The CDR3 is CASSPGQQKYGYTF. The CDR3 DNA is TGTGCCAGCTCACCAGGACAGCAAAAATATGGCTACACCTTC.

The J gene is TRBJ1-1, the V gene TRBV29-1; D is ambiguous. The germline V gene has CDR1 SQVTM and CDR2 ANQGSEA. Trimming pared 6 bases from V and 8 bases from J, leaving 10 bases between. The CDR3 has 10 amino acids. In DNA, the CDR3 is TGCAGCGTGGTCGGCGCCGAAGCTTTCTTT. It yields the protein CSVVGAEAFF.

The genes are TRBV19 and TRBJ1-1; 9 bases match TRBD1. The CDR3 totals 14 residues. Trimming took 7 bases from V and 2 from J; bases not matched to a gene: 5. Germline CDR1 and CDR2: LNHDA and SQIVND (reference sequence). As DNA, the CDR3 is TGTGCCAGTAACCCGGGACAGGGAAACACTGAAGCTTTCTTT. Encoded protein: CASNPGQGNTEAFF.

This clone was seen only a few times. CDR3 amino acids: CASSYGREQYF. Written as DNA, the CDR3 is TGTGCCAGCAGTTATGGCCGCGAGCAGTACTTC. The chain employs TRBV6-5 and TRBJ2-7; D gene uncertain. The CDR3 extends over 11 amino acids. The germline V gene encodes CDR1 MNHEY and CDR2 SVGAGI. V was cut by 3 bases and J by 6 bases, with 6 bases left in between.

This clone was seen only a few times. CDR3 residues: CASSVGARVSSYEQYF. CDR3 nucleotide sequence: TGTGCCAGCAGCGTAGGGGCCAGGGTGAGCTCCTACGAGCAGTACTTC. The V gene is TRBV9, the J gene TRBJ2-7; tentatively, D is TRBD1 (5 bases). The germline V gene has CDR1 SGDLS and CDR2 YYNGEE. Between the trimmed V and J ends, which lost 0 bases and 0 bases, there was a span of 13 bases. This CDR3 region has 16 residues.

This clone was counted only a few times. The rearrangement uses TRBV7-3 and TRBJ2-1, with D unresolved. CDR1 is SGHTA, CDR2 FQGTGA, per germline. The length of the CDR3 is 15 residues. The V and J ends lost 1 base and 3 bases respectively, with 10 bases between them. The CDR3 loop reads CASSLIPSIYNEQFF. CDR3 DNA sequence: TGTGCCAGCAGCTTAATACCCAGCATCTACAATGAGCAGTTCTTC.

This clone was counted between two and nine times. The chain combines TRBV28 with TRBJ2-5; D possibly corresponds to TRBD1 (6 bases). The germline CDR1 and CDR2 sequences are MDHEN and SYDVKM. The CDR3 runs 17 residues. The ends were cut back, 5 bases at V and 5 bases at J, with 24 bases in the middle. The CDR3 loop reads CASSPPRELGARETQYF. For the CDR3, the DNA is TGTGCCAGCAGTCCACCGAGGGAGCTGGGGGCACGGGAGACCCAGTACTTC.

J is TRBJ2-6 and V is TRBV7-9; perhaps TRBD1 as D (6 bases). Trimming removed 2 bases at V and 2 bases at J, with 10 bases between. Germline lookup yields CDR1 SEHNR and CDR2 FQNEAQ (reference sequence). The length of the CDR3 is 16 residues. The CDR3 sequence: CASSLWQGTGANVLTF. The CDR3, as DNA: TGTGCCAGCAGCTTATGGCAGGGGACTGGGGCCAACGTCCTGACTTTC.

The V and J genes are TRBV29-1 and TRBJ1-1; 8 bases fit TRBD1. The germline V gene encodes CDR1 SQVTM and CDR2 ANQGSEA. The CDR3 has 15 residues. After removal of 3 bases from V and 5 bases from J, the junction contained 11 bases not matched to a gene. In DNA form, the CDR3 reads TGCAGCGTTGACGGCGGCAGGGGGCGCGGGACTGAAGCTTTCTTT. Residues: CSVDGGRGRGTEAFF. The entire variable domain, with the rest obtained from reference TRBV29-1 and TRBJ1-1, is as follows: SAVISQKPSRDICQRGTSLTIQCQVDSQVTMMFWYRQQPGQSLTLIATANQGSEATYESGFVIDKFPISRPNLTFSTLTVSNMSPEDSSIYLCSVDGGRGRGTEAFFGQGTRLTVV.

This clone was found a few times. Other DNA sequences of this sample code for an identical CDR3. The chain recombines TRBV9 with TRBJ2-3; D ambiguous. Germline CDR1 is SGDLS and CDR2 is YYNGEE. The CDR3 is 12 residues long. Trimming removed 0 bases at V and 6 bases at J, with 5 bases between. In nucleotides, the CDR3 is TGTGCCAGCAGCGTAGGGTTGGATACGCAGTATTTT. Translated, it gives CASSVGLDTQYF.

A few counts support this clone. The rearrangement joins TRBV29-1 to TRBJ2-3, with TRBD2 matching 16 bases. V lost 7 bases, J lost 5 bases, and 15 bases stayed unmatched. The CDR3 runs 18 residues. In germline, CDR1 is SQVTM, CDR2 ANQGSEA. CDR3 in amino acids: CSAKNGGLAGGPGDTQYF. CDR3 nucleotides: TGCAGCGCCAAAAACGGGGGACTAGCGGGAGGGCCCGGAGATACGCAGTATTTT.

In its sample, this clone was seen a few times. The genes are TRBV9 and TRBJ2-1, with 8 bases aligning to TRBD1. Germline values: CDR1 SGDLS, CDR2 YYNGEE. The V segment lost 1 base and the J segment 6 bases; nucleotides outside the gene matches: 9. The length of the CDR3 is 16 residues. The CDR3 here is CASSVSGQVISNEQFF. CDR3 DNA sequence: TGTGCCAGCAGCGTATCGGGACAGGTAATTTCCAATGAGCAGTTCTTC.

The chain links TRBV30 to TRBJ1-2; tentative D call: TRBD1 (6 bases). Deletions cut 2 bases from V and 5 bases from J, with 18 bases between. The CDR3 has 15 residues. CDR1 is GTSNPN and CDR2 is SVGIG in the germline V gene (reference sequence). CDR3 in amino acids: CAWSPRGADSYGYTF. DNA of the CDR3: TGTGCCTGGAGTCCCCGGGGGGCGGACTCATATGGCTACACCTTC.

This rearrangement joins TRBV5-1 to TRBJ2-5; 9 positions agree with TRBD1. Germline V CDR1 and CDR2: SGHRS, YFSETQ. CDR3 length: 15 amino acids. Trimming cost V 4 bases and J 5 bases; bases outside gene matches: 9. CDR3 sequence (DNA): TGCGCCAGCAGCGCCGTACAGGGGGCGCGGGAGACCCAGTACTTC. As protein: CASSAVQGARETQYF.

The chain joins TRBV7-8 to TRBJ2-7, with unresolved D. Looked up from germline, CDR1 is SGHVS and CDR2 is FQNEAQ. The length of the CDR3 is 13 residues. V gave up 5 bases and J gave up 6 bases, with 14 bases separating them. CDR3 nucleotides: TGTGCCAGCAGCACTACCCAGGAGTCCGAGCAGTACTTC. The encoded protein is CASSTTQESEQYF.

The chain recombines TRBV29-1 with TRBJ2-3, with D possibly TRBD1 on 5 matching bases. There are 12 residues in the CDR3. V was cut by 5 bases and J by 7 bases, with 13 bases left in between. Germline V gene data show CDR1 as SQVTM and CDR2 as ANQGSEA. The CDR3 DNA sequence: TGCAGCGTTCGATGGGGCGAGTATACGCAGTATTTT. This translates into CSVRWGEYTQYF.

The V and J genes are TRBV10-3 and TRBJ1-1, with a possible D match to TRBD1 (5 bases). The CDR3 runs to 15 residues. The V and J ends lost 6 bases and 1 base respectively, with 15 bases between them. The germline V gene has CDR1 ENHRY and CDR2 SYGVKD. The CDR3 here is CAIRPHGTENTEAFF. The CDR3 DNA sequence: TGTGCCATCAGACCCCACGGGACCGAGAACACTGAAGCTTTCTTT.

V usage is TRBV27 and J usage is TRBJ1-2; D is possibly TRBD1 (6 bases). The CDR3 is 13 amino acids. V dropped 6 bases and J dropped 7 bases, with 15 bases sitting between them. Germline CDR1 reads MNHEY; CDR2 reads SMNVEV (reference sequence). CDR3 in amino acids: CASRALTGSGYTF. CDR3 nucleotides: TGTGCCAGCAGGGCCCTTACAGGGTCTGGCTACACCTTC.

This clone appeared a few times. The chain has TRBV11-2 and TRBJ2-5, with D perhaps TRBD1 or TRBD2 (6 bases each). The CDR3 totals 15 residues. The ends were cut back, 3 bases at V and 5 bases at J, with 16 bases in the middle. Germline CDR1 reads SGHAT; CDR2 reads FQNNGV. CDR3 amino acids: CASSFRGRDEETQYF. CDR3 in DNA: TGTGCCAGCAGCTTCCGGGGGCGCGATGAGGAGACCCAGTACTTC.

V is TRBV2 and J is TRBJ2-1, with 13 bases aligning to TRBD2. From germline, CDR1 is SNHLY and CDR2 FYNNEI. The CDR3 length is 14 residues. V lost 5 bases to trimming and J lost 8 bases; unmatched junction nucleotides: 3. The CDR3 is CASSRTSGSDEQFF. The CDR3 DNA sequence: TGTGCCAGCAGTAGGACTAGCGGGAGTGATGAGCAGTTCTTC.

The chain couples TRBV5-4 to TRBJ2-1, with 7 bases aligning to TRBD2. The CDR3 totals 14 residues. The J segment lost 8 bases and the V segment lost 4 bases, leaving 9 bases of the junction unmatched. In germline, CDR1 is SGHNT, CDR2 YYREEE (reference sequence). CDR3 in DNA: TGTGCCAGCAGCCCATGGACTAGATTGTATGAGCAGTTCTTC. It codes for CASSPWTRLYEQFF.

This chain links TRBV4-1 with TRBJ2-2; 8 bases fit TRBD1. V was pared by 4 bases and J by 5 bases, with 9 bases of the junction left unmatched. CDR1 is MGHRA, CDR2 YSYEKL, per germline. This CDR3 region has 16 residues. CDR3 in amino acids: CASSPPDRVGTGELFF. The CDR3 bases are TGCGCCAGCAGCCCCCCGGACAGGGTAGGGACCGGGGAGCTGTTTTTT.

This chain uses TRBV11-3 with TRBJ2-7; D is possibly TRBD1 (5 bases). CDR1 SGHNT and CDR2 YENEEA come from the germline V gene. This CDR3 is 14 amino acids long. V lost 5 bases to trimming and J lost 6 bases, with 17 bases between them. CDR3 loop: CASSANKGVSEQYV. The DNA of the CDR3 is TGTGCCAGCAGCGCGAATAAAGGGGTTTCCGAGCAGTACGTC.

The chain links TRBV9 to TRBJ1-1; no reliable D call. Germline CDR1 reads SGDLS; CDR2 reads YYNGEE. Trimming stripped 0 bases from V and 1 base from J, with 16 bases between. The CDR3 totals 17 residues. The CDR3 sequence is CASSVGHNPTSNTEAFF. The CDR3, as DNA: TGTGCCAGCAGCGTAGGACACAATCCCACTTCGAACACTGAAGCTTTCTTT.

The J gene is TRBJ2-5, the V gene TRBV30; no firm D call. Germline CDR1 reads GTSNPN; CDR2 reads SVGIG (reference sequence). The CDR3 has 13 amino acids. Trimming removed 0 bases at V and 7 bases at J, with 12 bases between. The CDR3 spells CAWSVLGSGTQYF. The CDR3 DNA reads as TGTGCCTGGAGTGTACTGGGATCGGGGACCCAGTACTTC.

This clone has a count of ten or more. The chain carries TRBV9 and TRBJ2-7, with D possibly being TRBD2 (6 bases). Per the germline V gene, CDR1 is SGDLS and CDR2 is YYNGEE. The CDR3 covers 14 residues. Between the trimmed V and J ends, which lost 2 bases and 3 bases, there was a span of 12 bases. CDR3 residues: CASSVSSDYYEQYV. The CDR3 region has the DNA TGTGCCAGCAGCGTGTCTAGCGATTACTACGAGCAGTACGTC.

This CDR3 is CATSREVLGSKTQYF. The CDR3 bases are TGTGCCACCAGCAGAGAGGTCCTGGGATCGAAGACCCAGTACTTC. The rearrangement uses TRBV15 and TRBJ2-5; no clear D. The CDR3 loop spans 15 amino acids. Trimming took off 0 bases at V and 6 bases at J, with 14 bases between the two ends. Germline CDR1 is LNHNV and CDR2 is YYDKDF (reference sequence).

This chain links TRBV9 with TRBJ2-1; 7 bases map to TRBD2. The J segment lost 2 bases and the V segment lost 4 bases, leaving 18 bases of the junction unmatched. The CDR3 runs to 19 residues. Per germline, CDR1 SGDLS and CDR2 YYNGEE. CDR3 sequence reads: CASSTRRDGRLAPYNEQFF. The CDR3 DNA follows: TGTGCCAGCAGCACCCGCCGGGACGGTAGACTAGCCCCCTACAATGAGCAGTTCTTC.

The chain has TRBV12-5 and TRBJ2-3; TRBD2 aligns across 7 bases. Germline CDR1 is LGHNT and CDR2 is FRNRAP. The CDR3 totals 16 residues. Trimming at V came to 0 bases and at J to 5 bases, leaving 8 bases not matched to a gene. CDR3 DNA sequence: TGTGCTAGTGGTTTGGTTATAACTAGCGTTCGAGATACGCAGTATTTT. This encodes CASGLVITSVRDTQYF.

This chain joins TRBV5-1 and TRBJ2-4; the D gene is possibly TRBD1 (6 bases). Trimming cost V 4 bases and J 7 bases, with 15 bases left between them. Germline CDR1 SGHRS, CDR2 YFSETQ. The CDR3 is 14 amino acids. CDR3: CASSTNTGSNIQYF. CDR3 DNA sequence: TGCGCCAGCAGCACCAATACAGGGTCGAACATTCAGTACTTC.